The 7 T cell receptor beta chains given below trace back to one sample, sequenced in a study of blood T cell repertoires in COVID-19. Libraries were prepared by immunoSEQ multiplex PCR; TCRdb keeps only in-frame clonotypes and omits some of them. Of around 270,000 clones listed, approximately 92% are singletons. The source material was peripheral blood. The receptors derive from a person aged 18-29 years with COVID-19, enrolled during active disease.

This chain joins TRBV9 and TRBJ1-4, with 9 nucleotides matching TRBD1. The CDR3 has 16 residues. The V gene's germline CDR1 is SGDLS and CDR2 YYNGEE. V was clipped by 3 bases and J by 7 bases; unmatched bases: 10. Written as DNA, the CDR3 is TGTGCCAGCAGCGGACGACCGGGACAGGGATTTGAAAAACTGTTTTTT. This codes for CASSGRPGQGFEKLFF.

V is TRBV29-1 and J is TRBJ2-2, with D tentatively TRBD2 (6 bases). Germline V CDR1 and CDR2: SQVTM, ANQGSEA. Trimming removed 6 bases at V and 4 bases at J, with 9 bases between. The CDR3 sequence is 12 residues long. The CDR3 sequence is CSVGGITGELFF. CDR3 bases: TGCAGCGTGGGGGGAATCACCGGGGAGCTGTTTTTT.

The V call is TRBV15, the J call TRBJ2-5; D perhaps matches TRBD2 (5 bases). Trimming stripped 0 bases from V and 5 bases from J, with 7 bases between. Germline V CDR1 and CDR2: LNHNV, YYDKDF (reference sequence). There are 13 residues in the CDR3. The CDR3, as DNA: TGTGCCACCAGCAGAGATCGAGGGGAGACCCAGTACTTC. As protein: CATSRDRGETQYF.

The CDR3 DNA reads TGTGCCACCAGCGGTCCCCCGAGCGGAGGCACAGATACGCAGTATTTT. Residues: CATSGPPSGGTDTQYF. The chain couples TRBV15 to TRBJ2-3; tentative D call: TRBD2 (5 bases). Deletions cut 5 bases from V and 1 base from J, with 16 bases between. CDR3 length: 16 amino acids. Germline-derived CDR1 and CDR2 are LNHNV and YYDKDF (reference sequence). Full variable domain (outside the CDR3, taken from reference TRBV15 and TRBJ2-3): DAMVIQNPRYQVTQFGKPVTLSCSQTLNHNVMYWYQQKSSQAPKLLFHYYDKDFNNEADTPDNFQSRRPNTSFCFLDIRSPGLGDTAMYLCATSGPPSGGTDTQYFGPGTRLTVL.

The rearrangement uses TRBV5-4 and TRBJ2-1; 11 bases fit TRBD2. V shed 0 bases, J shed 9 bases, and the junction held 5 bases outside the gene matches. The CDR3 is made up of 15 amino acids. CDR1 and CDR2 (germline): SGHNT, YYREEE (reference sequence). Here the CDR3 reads CASSLELAGVVEQFF. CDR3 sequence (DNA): TGTGCCAGCAGCTTGGAACTAGCGGGAGTTGTTGAGCAGTTCTTC.

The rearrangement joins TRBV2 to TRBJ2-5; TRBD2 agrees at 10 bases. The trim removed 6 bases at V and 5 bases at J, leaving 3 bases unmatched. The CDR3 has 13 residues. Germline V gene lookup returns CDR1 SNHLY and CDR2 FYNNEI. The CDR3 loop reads CASRLAGYETQYF. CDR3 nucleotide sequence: TGTGCCAGCAGACTAGCGGGATACGAGACCCAGTACTTC.

CDR3 protein: CATSEELGAGQNNEQFF. The CDR3 DNA follows: TGTGCCACCAGTGAAGAATTGGGTGCAGGCCAAAACAATGAGCAGTTCTTC. This sequence joins TRBV24-1 and TRBJ2-1; D is ambiguous. V lost 4 bases, J lost 5 bases, and 20 bases lay in between. Germline-derived CDR1 and CDR2 are KGHDR and SFDVKD. CDR3 length: 17 residues.